These T cell receptor beta chains were read from a single sample in a study of PD-1 blockade in classical Hodgkin lymphoma. Sequenced by immunoSEQ multiplex PCR; TCRdb stores in-frame clones only, minus some. The sample consists of about 110,000 clones, about 88% of them appearing once. Source: peripheral blood mononuclear cells (PBMCs), taken before the second cycle of nivolumab. These TCRs come from a human donor with classical Hodgkin lymphoma. The CDR3 runs from the conserved cysteine through the conserved F or W. Fields, in order: CDR3 protein, CDR3 DNA, CDR3 length, clone size, D gene, V gene, J gene. D genes are given only for firm matches. Size is omitted from some rows. Given values are once, few, many or a class for expanded clones.

CASTPLAGTGNNEQFF	TGCGCCAGCACCCCCCTCGCCGGGACAGGGAACAATGAGCAGTTCTTC	16	.	TRBD1	TRBV5-1	TRBJ2-1
CASSQASGKGYEQYF	TGCGCCAGCAGCCAAGCTAGCGGGAAGGGTTACGAGCAGTACTTC	15	few	TRBD2	TRBV4-3	TRBJ2-7
CASSLSGSFAEQYF	TGCGCCAGCAGCCTTAGCGGGAGTTTCGCCGAGCAGTACTTC	14	.	TRBD2	TRBV4-1	TRBJ2-7
CASGFRQGACTEAFF	TGTGCTAGTGGTTTTCGACAGGGGGCGTGCACTGAAGCTTTCTTT	15	few	TRBD1	TRBV12-5	TRBJ1-1
CASSLPTGRGYTF	TGTGCCAGCAGCTTACCGACAGGGCGAGGCTACACCTTC	13	.	TRBD1	TRBV11-1	TRBJ1-2
CASSFIGLDGETQYF	TGTGCCAGCAGTTTCATCGGTCTTGATGGGGAGACCCAGTACTTC	15	.	.	TRBV7-2	TRBJ2-5
CASSFQDTQYF	TGTGCCAGCAGCTTTCAGGATACGCAGTATTTT	11	.	.	TRBV7-9	TRBJ2-3
CASSLGRGSTDTQYF	TGCGCCAGCAGCTTGGGACGAGGGTCCACAGATACGCAGTATTTT	15	.	.	TRBV5-1	TRBJ2-3
CASSHFRDRVGEQYF	TGCGCCAGCAGTCACTTTCGGGACAGGGTTGGCGAGCAGTACTTC	15	.	TRBD1	TRBV23-1	TRBJ2-7
CASSLSALAGRVNEQFF	TGTGCCAGCAGCTTATCAGCCTTAGCGGGAAGGGTCAATGAGCAGTTCTTC	17	.	TRBD2	TRBV7-2	TRBJ2-1
CAGGMDRGSYNEQFF	TGTGCCGGAGGGATGGACAGGGGCTCCTACAATGAGCAGTTCTTC	15	.	TRBD1	TRBV27	TRBJ2-1
CASSLEGSETQYF	TGTGCCAGCAGCTTAGAGGGGTCGGAGACCCAGTACTTC	13	.	.	TRBV11-3	TRBJ2-5
CASSVGYNEQFF	TGTGCCAGCAGCGTAGGATACAATGAGCAGTTCTTC	12	.	.	TRBV9	TRBJ2-1
CASSSRDRGPDTQYF	TGTGCCAGCAGTTCTAGGGACAGGGGCCCAGATACGCAGTATTTT	15	.	TRBD1	TRBV6-1	TRBJ2-3
CASSPNGGMNTEAFF	TGTGCCAGCAGCCCAAACGGGGGGATGAACACTGAAGCTTTCTTT	15	once	.	TRBV7-9	TRBJ1-1
CASSSRDRGHYGYTF	TGTGCCAGTAGTTCCCGGGACAGGGGCCACTATGGCTACACCTTC	15	.	TRBD1	TRBV19	TRBJ1-2
CASSLKTEAFF	TGTGCCAGCAGTCTGAAAACTGAAGCTTTCTTT	11	.	.	TRBV2	TRBJ1-1
CASTPGLNTDTQYF	TGTGCCAGCACACCGGGACTAAACACAGATACGCAGTATTTT	14	.	TRBD2	TRBV7-9	TRBJ2-3
CASSPPMDTQYF	TGTGCCAGCTCACCACCGATGGATACGCAGTATTTT	12	.	.	TRBV18	TRBJ2-3
CASSPDLPQGGLTEAFF	TGTGCCAGCTCACCGGACCTTCCACAGGGAGGCCTCACTGAAGCTTTCTTT	17	.	.	TRBV18	TRBJ1-1
CASSERRSNQPQHF	TGCGCCAGCAGTGAGCGGCGGAGCAATCAGCCCCAGCATTTT	14	.	.	TRBV10-2	TRBJ1-5
CASSFPAGMNNEQFF	TGCGCCAGCAGCTTTCCAGCGGGGATGAACAATGAGCAGTTCTTC	15	.	TRBD2	TRBV5-1	TRBJ2-1
CASSPLKTGELGETQYF	TGTGCCAGTAGTCCACTAAAGACAGGGGAACTTGGAGAGACCCAGTACTTC	17	.	TRBD1	TRBV19	TRBJ2-5
CASSDRTFGSRELFF	TGTGCCAGCTCGGACAGGACCTTTGGATCCAGGGAGCTGTTTTTT	15	.	TRBD1	TRBV6-6	TRBJ2-2
CASSSNRGLNQPQHF	TGTGCCAGCAGCTCCAACAGGGGGCTGAATCAGCCCCAGCATTTT	15	few	TRBD1	TRBV28	TRBJ1-5
CASSMGQGAGGYTF	TGTGCCAGCTCAATGGGACAGGGGGCAGGAGGCTACACCTTC	14	.	TRBD1	TRBV18	TRBJ1-2
CASSPPMREGYEQYF	TGTGCCAGCAGTCCCCCGATGCGGGAGGGCTACGAGCAGTACTTC	15	.	TRBD2	TRBV5-4	TRBJ2-7
CASSLFSGSYTYEQYF	TGTGCCAGCAGTTTGTTTAGCGGGAGCTATACCTACGAGCAGTACTTC	16	once	TRBD2	TRBV28	TRBJ2-7
CASSSRTWGSYEQYF	TGTGCCAGCAGCTCACGGACCTGGGGTTCCTACGAGCAGTACTTC	15	.	.	TRBV7-2	TRBJ2-7
CASSLRGTSRETQYF	TGTGCCAGCAGCCTTAGGGGGACGTCCCGAGAGACCCAGTACTTC	15	.	.	TRBV14	TRBJ2-5
CSVEPSGHSYEQYF	TGCAGCGTTGAACCTAGCGGACACTCCTACGAGCAGTACTTC	14	.	TRBD2	TRBV29-1	TRBJ2-7
CASSEEGLPYNEQFF	TGTGCCAGCAGTGAAGAAGGGCTACCCTACAATGAGCAGTTCTTC	15	.	.	TRBV2	TRBJ2-1